What follows are 3 T cell receptor beta chains derived from one specimen sequenced in a study of shared clonotypes between healthy human individuals. The method was immunoSEQ multiplex PCR; TCRdb's version includes in-frame clones alone and lacks a portion of them. The sample holds 1.4 million or so clones, about 98.5% seen once. The sequencing input was naive CD4+ T cells sorted from blood. Subset here: CD45RA+ positively selected. The source is a man aged 25 to 40 in good health.

The chain is built from TRBV5-4 and TRBJ2-2; possibly TRBD2 for D (6 bases). The CDR3 covers 15 residues. Trimming left V 4 bases short and J 2 bases short, with 12 bases between. Germline V gives CDR1 SGHNT, CDR2 YYREEE (reference sequence). The CDR3 protein is CASSPGLSNTGELFF. The DNA of the CDR3 is TGTGCCAGCAGCCCTGGACTAAGTAACACCGGGGAGCTGTTTTTT.

The CDR3 here is CASSMSPGRPNTEAFF. CDR3 DNA sequence: TGTGCCAGTAGTATGTCCCCGGGACGGCCGAACACTGAAGCTTTCTTT. The chain joins TRBV19 to TRBJ1-1; D is perhaps TRBD1 (5 bases). Trimming stripped 3 bases from V and 1 base from J, with 15 bases between. The CDR3 extends over 16 amino acids. Germline CDR1 reads LNHDA; CDR2 reads SQIVND (reference sequence).

The V and J genes are TRBV10-1 and TRBJ1-1; TRBD1 matches at 8 bases. The CDR3 is 13 residues long. V shed 8 bases and J 5 bases; nucleotides not matched to a gene: 7. Germline V CDR1 and CDR2: WNHNN, SYGVQD (reference sequence). DNA for the CDR3: TGCGCCAGCTCCGGGACAGGATGGACTGAAGCTTTCTTT. It specifies CASSGTGWTEAFF.